This T cell receptor beta chain was sequenced during a study of cytomegalovirus exposure and HLA in healthy donors. Study-wide context: About 80 million unique TCRs, all from HLA-typed donors, were included in an early release of the data.

Study observations and caveats: Many donors shared some public TCRs, even though most TCR sequences were rare.

On this clone itself: The target antigen is unknown.

Use of 60 Vbeta and 13 Jbeta primers characterized the PCR. Here immunoSEQ multiplex PCR was the method, and the copy in TCRdb shows in-frame clones only, minus some. This repertoire shows about 300,000 clones, roughly 85% found once; its top ten account for roughly 4%. The CDR3 totals 14 residues. CDR1 is MNHEY and CDR2 is SMNVEV in the germline V gene (reference sequence). V was shortened by 5 bases and J by 4 bases, with 15 bases between the two germline ends. The gene calls are TRBV27 and TRBJ2-7; tentative D call: TRBD2 (5 bases). Sequencing input: PBMCs. This receptor was identified in a man in his forties in good health and CMV-seropositive. For the CDR3, the DNA is TGTGCCAGCAGTCCCCGAATAGGAGGTTACGAGCAGTACTTC. This encodes CASSPRIGGYEQYF.